Here is one TCR beta chain with its context. Its binding antigen is unknown. No base quality information exists; no much larger clone differs at one position. The record originates from a study of identical twins (dated by TCRdb to 2016 to 2017). A note on the overall study: To test whether fetal clonotypes persist, the study used deep sequencing on TCR alpha and beta repertoires from monozygotic twins, unrelated adults of various ages, and cord blood. To rule out contamination, the twin experiments were replicated at different times with different library preparation protocols. Study-wide findings and limitations: Because the same donors could not be followed over many years, the conclusions depended on cross-sectional statistical analysis. Out-of-frame TCR alpha sequences shared between twins showed an excess of low generation-probability sequences compared with coincidental sharing between unrelated individuals. Zero-insertion analyses could be partly confounded by invariant T cells such as MAIT and iNKT, though diverse VJ usage argued against such confounding for most clonotypes. Abundant cord blood beta clonotypes carried fewer insertions; young adult naive repertoires showed a weaker similar trend, while memory repertoires showed none. In beta out-of-frame sequences, excess twin sharing was weaker, because having fewer shared sequences lowered the signal-to-noise ratio. In monozygotic twins, out-of-frame TCR alpha sharing was systematically underestimated by recombination models, although the models agreed with sharing between unrelated individuals.

V was cut back by 3 bases and J by 4 bases, leaving a gap of 14 bases between them. CDR1 and CDR2 (SGHKS, YYEKEE) derive from the germline V gene (reference sequence). The CDR3 starts with the cysteine, ends with the valine, and has 14 residues. The CDR3 DNA has 42 bases and is translated from base 1. Every donor was a healthy Caucasian. The twin cohort comprised three pairs of female monozygotic twins, all aged roughly 18 to 30 years. Peripheral blood mononuclear cells were the source from which RNA for the TCR libraries was isolated. The receptor library was made with 5' RACE. The sequencer was an Illumina HiSeq 2000. Template switching introduced a universal primer binding site; the final cDNA contained a unique molecular identifier, enabling accurate counting of TCR cDNA molecules. Specific primers in the conserved constant-segment region were used to synthesize first-strand cDNA for TCR alpha and beta chains. To control for contamination, each cDNA library was double barcoded with a SMART-Mk sample barcode plus Illumina barcodes. TruSeq adapter sequences along with Illumina sample barcodes were introduced in two successive PCR steps. The Illumina HiSeq platform was used with custom primers to sequence TCR alpha and beta cDNA libraries. On the study's bioinformatics: MiGEC processed the raw reads to extract unique molecular identifiers, while MiXCR was used to determine the CDR3 positions. For each individual, recombination models were inferred using an EM algorithm with the repgenHMM and IGoR tools. Shared clonotype analysis was performed with the tcR package in R, normalizing sharing by the product of cloneset sizes. To study raw recombination without the effects of thymic and clonal selection, out-of-frame nonproductive sequences were analyzed. The public reads were quality trimmed at Q25 with fastp and then assembled into clones with MiXCR by TCRdb, keeping productive beta chains. When rows share a CDR3 protein, they turn into one entry using the most common DNA and genes. Here the V and J calls rest on TCRdb's processing, not on the authors' analysis. The sample contains under 1 million distinct CDR3 sequences, 10% to 15% of them found a single time. The ten largest clones capture about 1.5% of the sample.

This same sample was also part of a study on yellow fever vaccine responses in identical twins. The second paper further reports: The authors reported that the T cell response to vaccination in identical twins appeared partly convergent and partly personalized. Focusing on identical twins, the study followed the T cell clones that responded to the vaccine, and did so with precision.

The chain employs TRBV5-5 and TRBJ2-7; TRBD2 is a weak D gene call, 5 bases matching. This TCR came from a woman between 18 and 29 years old in good health. Source material: PBMCs. The CDR3 region has the sequence CASSYTGLIYEQYV. In nucleotides, the sequence is TGTGCCAGCAGCTATACGGGGTTAATATACGAGCAGTACGTC.